The TCR beta chain under discussion was sequenced for a study of T-cell reconstitution after alpha-beta-depleted transplantation in children. General study results and limits: One year post-transplant, T-cell counts and diversity were largely derived from T cells produced anew. The study reportedly traced alpha-beta T cells about two months after transplant to several hundred expanded graft clones.

Unique molecular identifiers were incorporated when the TCRbeta library was constructed. TCRdb independently ran MiXCR on the PCR reads; one entry per CDR3 protein. The profile covers approximately 97,000 distinct CDR3 sequences, with around 5.9% appearing a single time and 6.1% taken by the ten largest. CDR3 length: 13 residues. Germline lookup yields CDR1 SGDLS and CDR2 YYNGEE. Trimming pared 1 base from V and 6 bases from J, leaving 10 bases between. This clonotype was found a few times. Its specificity is not known. Sequencing used PBMCs, mostly from graft donor cells, obtained 60 days after TCRalphabeta/CD19-depleted stem cell transplant. The rearrangement links TRBV9 to TRBJ1-2; D might be TRBD1 (5 bases). The TCR originated in a female patient between 2 and 15 years old who had a stem cell transplant for Fanconi anemia, so the T cells may come from the graft donor. DNA of the CDR3: TGTGCCAGCAGCGTACTAGCAGGGAATGGCTACACCTTC. It yields the protein CASSVLAGNGYTF.